Listed below are T cell receptor beta chains from one sample, sequenced in a study of T cell responses to AZD1222 COVID-19 vaccine. The assay was immunoSEQ multiplex PCR, and TCRdb's table has in-frame clones only and misses some. The sample lists over 150,000 clones, over 80% occurring once. The input for sequencing was peripheral blood, taken 28 days after the second dose of the MenACWY control vaccine. These TCRs come from an adult who received the MenACWY meningococcal vaccine as a control. CDR3s include the opening cysteine and the closing phenylalanine or tryptophan. Fields, in order: V gene, CDR3 length, CDR3 protein.

>TRBV24-1|14
CATSDGVPGETQYF
>TRBV28|14
CASSLLRHNEKLFF
>TRBV27|15
CASSDGTGGYHGYTF
>TRBV11-1|15
CASSLANLPVKEQYF
>TRBV27|14
CASTPGGWTDTQYF
>TRBV11-3|13
CASSLGTGYEQYF
>TRBV6-6|16
CASSYPWQGRSNEQFF
>TRBV2|16
CASAPAGQGENTEAFF
>TRBV20-1|11
CSPRAKNIQYF
>TRBV4-1|15
CASSQLGQGSTEAFF
>TRBV10-3|12
CAISGLYTEAFF
>TRBV20-1|17
CSASGSGGGSLLDEQYF
>TRBV28|17
CASSIHPTSGGQNEQFF
>TRBV25-1|14
CASSQRGRTDTQYF
>TRBV6-6|14
CASSYRAENTEAFF
>TRBV5-1|12
CASSGSSYEQYF
>TRBV20-1|14
CSASRASGFNEQFF
>TRBV6-9|16
CASSLNPGQGYYGYTF
>TRBV19|15
CASRADRAMNQPQHF
>TRBV7-2|17
CASSLAALGGANYEQYF
>TRBV7-9|17
CASSLVRQTSSTDTQYF
>TRBV3-1/TRBV3-2|16
CASSQDWGTANYGYTF
>TRBV19|15
CASSTSGARHSPLHF
>TRBV19|16
CASSILTHPGANVLTF
>TRBV2|16
CASKGLEGSGANVLTF
>TRBV2|15
CASRVTTGGGEKLFF
>TRBV4-2|14
CASSPFGQREKLFF
>TRBV11-2|15
CASSSPGSSTDTQYF
>TRBV7-9|13
CASKGTSNQPQHF
>TRBV6-5|14
CASNGQGLSYEQYF
>TRBV24-1|12
CATSDSLYGYTF
>TRBV3-1/TRBV3-2|14
CASSQDHRRSTIYF
>TRBV5-1|20
CASSPSGLAGGRTRVNEQFF
>TRBV9|13
CASSVGTQGEQYF
>TRBV27|12
CATFTFNYGYTF
>TRBV5-4|16
CASSLGGLGSNQPQHF
>TRBV3-1/TRBV3-2|16
CASELAGEMYQETQYF
>TRBV7-2|14
CASSSNQGGQPQHF
>TRBV6-5|13
CASTGSVNTEAFF
>TRBV19|14
CASSIQGRNYGYTF
>TRBV6-2/TRBV6-3|16
CASSYSTGGLNQPQHF
>TRBV28|14
CASIGGRVLSEQYF
>TRBV4-2|14
CASTQWGGVSGYTF
>TRBV9|11
CASSVPDTQYF
>TRBV11-2|16
CASSLDMDVLAYEQYF
>TRBV2|13
CARETGPADTQYF
>TRBV5-1|18
CASSSPGAGGGYGTEAFF
>TRBV30|15
CAWSADRTNTGELFF
>TRBV9|13
CASSVSGREEAFF
>TRBV19|15
CASSATGGGTDTQYF
>TRBV7-7|13
CASSLDRWSEQFF
>TRBV6-2/TRBV6-3|17
CASSYSPGTANTGELFF
>TRBV12-3/TRBV12-4|13
CASRQTGLHGYTF
>TRBV2|15
CASSDRGVYNSPLHF
>TRBV7-8|15
CASSLAPSLNTEAFF
>TRBV7-7|18
CASSPGTGISRYWSPLHF
>TRBV5-4|14
CASSLAGPNYGYTF
>TRBV5-1|15
CASRLSVQGNTEAFF
>TRBV7-9|15
CASSLGQGGEQPQHF